This T cell receptor beta chain was recorded in a study of blood T cell repertoires in COVID-19 (dated by TCRdb to 2018 to 2021). Background for the entire study: Samples covering the acute and convalescent phases of COVID-19 were provided by collaborators in the United States, Italy and Spain. The prospective study material was composed of cDNA or gDNA derived from T cells, B-cell-depleted T cells, or PBMCs. Deeply sampled blood TCRbeta repertoires from subjects exposed to, actively infected with, or recovered from COVID-19 were included in the dataset. A freely available public database, intended as a resource for researchers studying the immune response to SARS-CoV-2, is where the repertoires were released. Samples came from the ongoing ImmuneRACE study (first 160 participants) plus 1,254 subjects from 6 global collaborators. Sample metadata almost always included a de-identified subject ID, COVID-19 status, age in years and sex. Where available, HLA class I and class II types were taken from metadata supplied by the sample provider and were not determined by assay-based typing.

TCRbeta CDR3 regions were amplified from genomic DNA using the immunoSEQ Assay, a bias-controlled multiplex PCR. Processing in the source paper ran as follows. Within the assay, amplification of reference gene primers was used to estimate how many nucleated cells each sample contained. To quantify the absolute abundance of each unique TCRbeta CDR3 rearrangement, sequence reads were collapsed and filtered. For each sample, productive Simpson clonality was calculated as the square root of Simpson's diversity index over productive rearrangements. The table was pulled from immuneACCESS by TCRdb, which kept in-frame rearrangements only. Such tables lose some clones; where checked, under half of the loss comes from unresolved V genes, and the rest has no known cause. V and J calls and clone size are copied from that table; D and trimming were computed from the DNA. This sample lists fewer than 80,000 clones; 80% to 95% were detected once. The leading ten clones occupy over 5.5% of the sample.

As for this clone: Its cognate antigen has yet to be identified. The record has no base qualities; no much larger clone is one base away.

Collaborating institutions collected whole blood in K2EDTA tubes following their own protocols. Collaborator samples were shipped for TCRbeta analysis as frozen whole blood, isolated PBMCs, or DNA extracted from either sample type. Trimming removed 2 bases from V and 3 bases from J; the gene matches leave 5 bases unexplained. The CDR3 numbers 15 residues from cysteine through phenylalanine. This entry keeps only the CDR3 DNA: 45 bases, framed from base 1. As encoded in the germline V gene, CDR1 is SGDLS while CDR2 is YYNGEE. The paper's findings and limits, for the study overall: How much clinical and demographic metadata was included differed by source and by participant, and the metadata was provided uncurated.

Sequences were obtained from peripheral blood. The TCR sequence derives from a human donor in a cohort sampled during active COVID-19. The chain is encoded by TRBV9 joined to TRBJ1-2; 9 middle bases align to TRBD1. The DNA sequence is TGTGCCAGCAGCGTGGGACAGGGTTTTGACTATGGCTACACCTTC. This sequence encodes CASSVGQGFDYGYTF.